This T cell receptor beta chain appears in the sequencing data of a study of CD8 T cells in Susac syndrome. This CDR3 contains 15 residues. Germline CDR1 reads PRHDT; CDR2 reads FYEKMQ (reference sequence). V was clipped by 1 base and J by 2 bases, with 9 bases between them. An amount of RNA that ranged from about 0.45 to 1 ug was reverse transcribed with random hexamers. Using its own MiXCR run on the immunoSEQ multiplex PCR reads, TCRdb lists one record per CDR3 protein. The sample lists 350,000 to 550,000 distinct CDR3 sequences, around 85% seen once, with about 0.12% in the top ten. V usage is TRBV13 and J usage is TRBJ2-1, with D perhaps being TRBD1 or TRBD2 (6 bases each). The receptor comes from a human donor with multiple sclerosis. Specimen: CD8+ T cells from PBMCs. CDR3 in DNA: TGTGCCAGCAGCTTAGAGGGGGAGGCCTACAATGAGCAGTTCTTC. This encodes CASSLEGEAYNEQFF.